This T cell receptor (beta chain) was retrieved from a study of cytomegalovirus exposure and HLA in healthy donors. Findings of the study overall: The study found most TCR sequences rare, yet found some public TCRs in many donors. Fewer N-insertions than the roughly 670-donor mean were reportedly shown by an Asian-associated ancestry cluster in a later analysis. It was about 150 TCR beta chains that were listed as cytomegalovirus-associated. Specific recognition of CMV antigens was confirmed in vitro for a few chains (all CMV-associated).

The length of the CDR3 is 16 residues. The trim removed 4 bases at V and 5 bases at J, leaving 12 bases unmatched. The germline V gene encodes CDR1 SGHRS and CDR2 YFSETQ. Notes on this clone: As yet, its antigen is unknown.

PCR involved 60 Vbeta and 13 Jbeta primers. Method: immunoSEQ multiplex PCR; TCRdb's copy keeps in-frame clones and lacks some. The repertoire holds about 82,000 clones, with about two thirds as singletons. The chain carries TRBV5-1 and TRBJ2-1; 7 nucleotides agree with TRBD2. This sequence was found in a man in his 60s in good health and CMV-seronegative. Sample: PBMCs. CDR3 in amino acids: CASSRLSQRGNNEQFF. The CDR3 region has the DNA TGCGCCAGCAGCCGACTTTCCCAGCGGGGAAACAATGAGCAGTTCTTC.